The 24 T cell receptor beta chains given below trace back to one sample, sequenced in a study of cytomegalovirus exposure and HLA in healthy donors. PCR amplification relied on 60 Vbeta primers (plus 13 Jbeta primers). Repertoires were generated with immunoSEQ multiplex PCR, while TCRdb's copy carries only in-frame clones and drops some. The sample yields 150,000 to 200,000 clones, around 82% seen once. Sequences were obtained from PBMCs. The receptors originated from a boy aged 5-17 years in good health and CMV-seronegative.

The V and J genes are TRBV10-3 and TRBJ2-7; tentatively, D is TRBD1 (6 bases). The CDR3 has 11 amino acids. Germline CDR1 and CDR2: ENHRY and SYGVKD. Deletions cut 6 bases from V and 3 bases from J, with 6 bases between. The CDR3 reads CAIRDSYEQYF. CDR3 DNA: TGTGCCATCAGGGACAGCTACGAGCAGTACTTC.

This clone was counted only a few times. The chain carries TRBV29-1 and TRBJ2-2; D is uncertain. Germline V gene lookup returns CDR1 SQVTM and CDR2 ANQGSEA. This CDR3 is built from 12 residues. Trimming removed 3 bases at V and 1 base at J, with 3 bases between. The DNA of the CDR3 is TGCAGCGTTGATCGGAACACCGGGGAGCTGTTTTTT. Its protein product is CSVDRNTGELFF.

J is TRBJ2-3 and V is TRBV6-6, with 10 positions matching TRBD1. J gave up 3 bases and V 5 bases, and 2 bases lay outside the gene matches. From germline, CDR1 is MNHNY and CDR2 SVGAGI (reference sequence). The CDR3 extends over 14 amino acids. This CDR3 reads CASSRTGGTDTQYF. In DNA, the CDR3 is TGTGCCAGCAGTAGGACAGGGGGGACAGATACGCAGTATTTT.

This chain uses TRBV27 with TRBJ2-3; the match to TRBD1 covers 10 bases. This CDR3 comprises 14 residues. Germline assignment: CDR1 MNHEY and CDR2 SMNVEV (reference sequence). J gave up 6 bases and V 4 bases, and 4 bases lay outside the gene matches. For the CDR3, the DNA is TGTGCCAGCAGTTCGACAGGGGGCAGGGATACGCAGTATTTT. This gives the protein CASSSTGGRDTQYF.

The J gene is TRBJ2-3, the V gene TRBV7-9; TRBD2 agrees at 8 bases. The CDR3 is 16 residues long. V was clipped by 5 bases and J by 5 bases; unmatched bases: 12. Germline lookup yields CDR1 SEHNR and CDR2 FQNEAQ (reference sequence). The DNA of the CDR3 is TGTGCCAGCAGCGCAAGGGGACTAGGCAGTGGAGATACGCAGTATTTT. This gives the protein CASSARGLGSGDTQYF.

The chain employs TRBV7-3 and TRBJ2-2, with D perhaps matching TRBD1 (6 bases). Trimming removed 5 bases from V and 1 base from J, with 8 bases in between. Looked up from germline, CDR1 is SGHTA and CDR2 is FQGTGA. This CDR3 has 14 amino acids. DNA of the CDR3: TGTGCCAGCAGCCCGACAGGGAACACCGGGGAGCTGTTTTTT. Translated: CASSPTGNTGELFF.

The chain's CDR3 is CASSLEAGLDEKLFF. CDR3 nucleotides: TGTGCCAGCAGCTTGGAGGCAGGGTTGGATGAAAAACTGTTTTTT. The chain uses TRBV5-5 and TRBJ1-4; D is possibly TRBD1 (5 bases). CDR1 is SGHKS, CDR2 YYEKEE, per germline (reference sequence). V lost 0 bases and J lost 6, with 12 bases in between. The CDR3 contains 15 residues.

The chain couples TRBV7-9 to TRBJ1-1; D remains ambiguous. Germline V CDR1 and CDR2: SEHNR, FQNEAQ (reference sequence). This CDR3 region has 13 residues. Trimming cost V 3 bases and J 6 bases, with 11 bases left between them. The CDR3 nucleotides read TGTGCCAGCAGCTTTGGAGACGGCGCTGAAGCTTTCTTT. Translation gives CASSFGDGAEAFF.

V is TRBV5-6 and J is TRBJ1-3; 11 nucleotides align to TRBD1. With V trimmed by 4 bases and J by 0 bases, 3 bases remained unmatched. The germline CDR1 and CDR2 sequences are SGHDT and YYEEEE. The CDR3 has 16 residues. CDR3 nucleotide sequence: TGTGCCAGCAGCATGGACAGGGGGCACTCTGGAAACACCATATATTTT. This encodes CASSMDRGHSGNTIYF.

The J gene is TRBJ2-3, the V gene TRBV30; 10 positions match TRBD2. The CDR3 is 14 residues long. V trimming: 3 bases; J trimming: 6 bases; junction bases outside the gene matches: 6. CDR1 GTSNPN and CDR2 SVGIG come from the germline V gene (reference sequence). CDR3 sequence reads: CAWRASGSKDTQYF. In nucleotides, the CDR3 is TGTGCCTGGAGGGCTAGCGGGAGTAAGGATACGCAGTATTTT.

V gene TRBV18 combines with J gene TRBJ2-7; the match to TRBD2 covers 10 bases. V shed 2 bases, J shed 6 bases, and the junction held 7 bases outside the gene matches. This CDR3 contains 15 residues. The germline V gene has CDR1 KGHSH and CDR2 LQKENI. The CDR3 coding sequence is TGTGCCAGCTCACCAGGCACTAGCGGGGTTAGCGAGCAGTACTTC. This encodes CASSPGTSGVSEQYF.

This chain uses TRBV5-1 with TRBJ1-2; 11 bases fit TRBD1. This CDR3 has 14 residues. J was trimmed by 3 bases and V by 4 bases; bases with no gene match: 2. The germline V gene has CDR1 SGHRS and CDR2 YFSETQ. In nucleotides, the CDR3 is TGCGCCAGCAGCCCGGGACAGGGGGACTATGGCTACACCTTC. Amino acids: CASSPGQGDYGYTF. The full variable domain, its missing parts supplied by reference TRBV5-1 and TRBJ1-2, is KAGVTQTPRYLIKTRGQQVTLSCSPISGHRSVSWYQQTPGQGLQFLFEYFSETQRNKGNFPGRFSGRQFSNSRSEMNVSTLELGDSALYLCASSPGQGDYGYTFGSGTRLTVV.

This clone was detected once. This sequence joins TRBV30 and TRBJ2-5; D might be TRBD2 (6 bases). The CDR3 is made up of 15 amino acids. The germline CDR1 and CDR2 sequences are GTSNPN and SVGIG (reference sequence). V was shortened by 0 bases and J by 5 bases, with 16 bases between the two germline ends. DNA for the CDR3: TGTGCCTGGAGTGTACTAGTGGGAGGAGGTGAGACCCAGTACTTC. It encodes CAWSVLVGGGETQYF.

The chain combines TRBV6-6 with TRBJ2-2; TRBD2 matches at 7 bases. CDR1 is MNHNY and CDR2 is SVGAGI in the germline V gene (reference sequence). This CDR3 is built from 15 residues. Unmatched junction bases numbered 11, after V lost 10 bases and J lost 3 bases. The CDR3 sequence: CATSRPRGDTGELFF. CDR3 nucleotides: TGTGCCACCTCCCGTCCACGGGGGGACACCGGGGAGCTGTTTTTT.

Remarks on this clone: At one end, the junction sequence differs from germline, possibly due to a read error. The rearrangement joins TRBV7-7 to TRBJ1-4; the match to TRBD1 covers 8 bases. Germline V gene sequence: CDR1 SSHAT, CDR2 FNYEAQ (reference sequence). The CDR3 runs 13 residues. DNA for the CDR3: TGTGCTAGCAGCGGACAGGGAAGAGAAAAACTGTTTTTT. As protein: CASSGQGREKLFF.

The chain combines TRBV19 with TRBJ1-2; a weak D match, TRBD1 (6 bases). With 3 bases removed from V and 7 bases from J, the gap between germline ends came to 12 bases. The CDR3 covers 13 residues. In germline, CDR1 is LNHDA, CDR2 SQIVND (reference sequence). CDR3 loop: CASSIGGGRGYTF. DNA of the CDR3: TGTGCCAGTAGTATTGGGGGGGGCCGTGGCTACACCTTC.

The chain links TRBV5-1 to TRBJ2-5, with TRBD1 identical over 9 bases. The CDR3 extends over 16 amino acids. Germline lookup yields CDR1 SGHRS and CDR2 YFSETQ. The V segment lost 6 bases and the J segment 4 bases; nucleotides outside the gene matches: 13. The CDR3 DNA follows: TGCGCCAGCACCCGGGGGACAGGGCGGATTTTAGAGACCCAGTACTTC. Its translation is CASTRGTGRILETQYF.

The CDR3 protein is CAIRGAIATGELFF. CDR3 sequence (DNA): TGTGCCATCAGGGGGGCTATAGCCACCGGGGAGCTGTTTTTT. The chain uses TRBV6-5 and TRBJ2-2; a weak D match, TRBD1 (7 bases). The CDR3 is 14 residues long. The ends were cut back, 10 bases at V and 4 bases at J, with 16 bases in the middle. Germline V gene sequence: CDR1 MNHEY, CDR2 SVGAGI.

This CDR3 reads CASRKTGGGRGYTF. The CDR3 region has the DNA TGTGCCAGCAGAAAAACAGGGGGCGGGAGGGGCTACACCTTC. The chain carries TRBV6-5 and TRBJ1-2; 9 nucleotides agree with TRBD1. This CDR3 spans 14 amino acids. Unmatched junction bases numbered 10, after V lost 6 bases and J lost 8 bases. Germline V gene sequence: CDR1 MNHEY, CDR2 SVGAGI.

A single count supports this clone. This chain connects TRBV6-5 to TRBJ2-5; 8 nucleotides match TRBD1. Trimming took 4 bases from V and 3 from J; bases not matched to a gene: 4. The CDR3 loop spans 14 amino acids. Germline V gene data show CDR1 as MNHEY and CDR2 as SVGAGI. In DNA form, the CDR3 reads TGTGCCAGCAGTTTCCGGACAGGGAAAGAGACCCAGTACTTC. It translates to CASSFRTGKETQYF.

This rearrangement joins TRBV12-5 to TRBJ2-2; 8 nucleotides match TRBD1. The trim removed 6 bases at V and 5 bases at J, leaving 2 bases unmatched. The germline V gene has CDR1 LGHNT and CDR2 FRNRAP. The CDR3 spans 13 residues. Written as DNA, the CDR3 is TGTGCTAGTGGGACAGGGGTGACCGGGGAGCTGTTTTTT. Translated: CASGTGVTGELFF.

The V and J genes are TRBV29-1 and TRBJ2-7; D not certain. Trimming stripped 6 bases from V and 5 bases from J, with 17 bases between. This CDR3 comprises 13 residues. Germline V gene sequence: CDR1 SQVTM, CDR2 ANQGSEA. The DNA for the CDR3 is TGCAGCGTGGCCCCCCTTGGCCTCCACGAGCAGTACTTC. Its protein product is CSVAPLGLHEQYF.

The chain carries TRBV18 and TRBJ2-7, with 7 bases fitting TRBD1. The CDR3 loop spans 14 amino acids. V trimming: 4 bases; J trimming: 6 bases; junction bases outside the gene matches: 9. Looked up from germline, CDR1 is KGHSH and CDR2 is LQKENI. Here the CDR3 reads CASSRGGVDSEQYF. As DNA, the CDR3 is TGTGCCAGCTCACGAGGGGGCGTAGATTCCGAGCAGTACTTC.

V usage is TRBV7-2 and J usage is TRBJ2-5; 10 positions match TRBD1. The ends lost 6 bases at V and 7 bases at J; junction bases unmatched: 8. Germline V gene lookup returns CDR1 SGHTA and CDR2 FQGNSA. The CDR3 covers 14 residues. CDR3 DNA: TGTGCCAGCAGTACTGACAGGGGGCTTGCGACCCAGTACTTC. Translated: CASSTDRGLATQYF. Based on the CDR3 plus reference TRBV7-2 and TRBJ2-5, the full variable domain is GAGVSQSPSNKVTEKGKDVELRCDPISGHTALYWYRQSLGQGLEFLIYFQGNSAPDKSGLPSDRFSAERTGGSVSTLTIQRTQQEDSAVYLCASSTDRGLATQYFGPGTRLLVL.